This T cell receptor (beta chain) is drawn from a study of cytomegalovirus exposure and HLA in healthy donors. General study results and limits: Rare TCR sequences dominated, though some public TCRs recurred in many donors. Per published reports, the classifier diagnosed cytomegalovirus status with high specificity and sensitivity.

Concerning this clone itself: As yet, its antigen is unknown. One end of the junction does not line up with germline, which may come from a read error.

Primers: 60 Vbeta forward and 13 Jbeta reverse. Using immunoSEQ multiplex PCR, the repertoire was profiled, and TCRdb retains in-frame clones only, with some absent. The data hold about 67,000 clones, with around 67% observed a single time. This sequence originates from a woman aged 25-40 years in good health and CMV-seronegative. Material: PBMCs.

The CDR3 DNA reads as TGTGCCAGCAGCCACCCCGAGGGCGAGCAGTACTTC. Translating gives CASSHPEGEQYF. The rearrangement joins TRBV4-1 to TRBJ2-7, with D possibly being TRBD2 (5 bases). The CDR3 totals 12 residues. The V gene's germline CDR1 is MGHRA and CDR2 YSYEKL.